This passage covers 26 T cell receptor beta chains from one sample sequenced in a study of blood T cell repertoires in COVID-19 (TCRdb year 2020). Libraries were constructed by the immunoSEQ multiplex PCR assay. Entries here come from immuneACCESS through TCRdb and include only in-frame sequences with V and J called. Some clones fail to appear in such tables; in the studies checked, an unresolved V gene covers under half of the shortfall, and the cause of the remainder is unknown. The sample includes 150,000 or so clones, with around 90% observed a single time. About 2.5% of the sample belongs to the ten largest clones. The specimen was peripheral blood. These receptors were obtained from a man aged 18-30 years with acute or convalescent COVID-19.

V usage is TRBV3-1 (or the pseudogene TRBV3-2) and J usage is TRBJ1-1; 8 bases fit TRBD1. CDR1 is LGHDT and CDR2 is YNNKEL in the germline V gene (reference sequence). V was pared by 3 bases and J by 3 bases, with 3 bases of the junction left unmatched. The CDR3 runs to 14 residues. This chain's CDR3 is CASSHGQGYTEAFF. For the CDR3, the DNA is TGTGCCAGCAGCCATGGACAGGGATACACTGAAGCTTTCTTT.

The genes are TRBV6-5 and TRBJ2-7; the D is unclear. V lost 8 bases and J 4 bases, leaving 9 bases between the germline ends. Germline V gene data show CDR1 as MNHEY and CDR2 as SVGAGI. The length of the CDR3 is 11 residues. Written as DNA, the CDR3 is TGTGCCAGCGGGCACGATTACGAGCAGTACTTC. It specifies CASGHDYEQYF.

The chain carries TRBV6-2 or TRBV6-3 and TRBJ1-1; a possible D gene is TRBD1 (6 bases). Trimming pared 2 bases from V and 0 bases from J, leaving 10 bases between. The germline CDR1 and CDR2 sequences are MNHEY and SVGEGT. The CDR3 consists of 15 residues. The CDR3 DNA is TGTGCCAGCAGTTACCCGACAGGATTGAACACTGAAGCTTTCTTT. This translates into CASSYPTGLNTEAFF.

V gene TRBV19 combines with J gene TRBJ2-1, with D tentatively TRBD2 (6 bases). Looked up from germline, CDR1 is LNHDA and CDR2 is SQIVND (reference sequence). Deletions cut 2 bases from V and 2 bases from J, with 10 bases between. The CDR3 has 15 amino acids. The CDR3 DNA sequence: TGTGCCAGTAGTATAAGTGGCGGGACCTACAATGAGCAGTTCTTC. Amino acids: CASSISGGTYNEQFF.

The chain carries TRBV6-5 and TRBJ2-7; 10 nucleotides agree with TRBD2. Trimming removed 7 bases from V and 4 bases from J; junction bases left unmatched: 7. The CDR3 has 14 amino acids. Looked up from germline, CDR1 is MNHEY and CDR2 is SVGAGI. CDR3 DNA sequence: TGTGCCAGCATTAGGCTAGCGGGAGTGTACGAGCAGTACTTC. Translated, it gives CASIRLAGVYEQYF.

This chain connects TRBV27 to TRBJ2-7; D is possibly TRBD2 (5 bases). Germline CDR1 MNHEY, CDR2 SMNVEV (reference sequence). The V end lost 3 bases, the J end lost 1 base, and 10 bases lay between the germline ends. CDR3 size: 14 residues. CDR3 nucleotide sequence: TGTGCCAGCAGTTTTTTAGGGAGTTCCTACGAGCAGTACTTC. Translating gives CASSFLGSSYEQYF.

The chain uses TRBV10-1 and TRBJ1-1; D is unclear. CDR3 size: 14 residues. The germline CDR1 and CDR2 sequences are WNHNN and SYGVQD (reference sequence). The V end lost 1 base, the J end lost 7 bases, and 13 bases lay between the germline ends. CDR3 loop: CASSEWGEGLEAFF. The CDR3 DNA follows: TGCGCCAGCAGTGAGTGGGGAGAGGGCCTTGAAGCTTTCTTT.

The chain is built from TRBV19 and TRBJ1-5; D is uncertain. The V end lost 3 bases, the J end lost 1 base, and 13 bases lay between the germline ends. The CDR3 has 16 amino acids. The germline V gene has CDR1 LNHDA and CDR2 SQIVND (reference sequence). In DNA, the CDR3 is TGTGCCAGTAGTATTGGAGGGAAGAGAAGCAATCAGCCCCAGCATTTT. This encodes CASSIGGKRSNQPQHF.

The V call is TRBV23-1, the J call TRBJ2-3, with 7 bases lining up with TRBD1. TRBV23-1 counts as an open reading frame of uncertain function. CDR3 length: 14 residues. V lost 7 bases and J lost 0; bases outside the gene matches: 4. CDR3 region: CASTKQGSTDTQYF. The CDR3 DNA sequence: TGCGCCAGCACGAAACAGGGGAGCACAGATACGCAGTATTTT.

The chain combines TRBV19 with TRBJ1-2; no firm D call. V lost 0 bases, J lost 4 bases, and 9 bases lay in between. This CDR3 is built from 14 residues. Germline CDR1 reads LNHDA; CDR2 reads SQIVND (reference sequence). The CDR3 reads CASSIEAESYGYTF. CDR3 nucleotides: TGTGCCAGTAGTATAGAGGCAGAAAGCTATGGCTACACCTTC.

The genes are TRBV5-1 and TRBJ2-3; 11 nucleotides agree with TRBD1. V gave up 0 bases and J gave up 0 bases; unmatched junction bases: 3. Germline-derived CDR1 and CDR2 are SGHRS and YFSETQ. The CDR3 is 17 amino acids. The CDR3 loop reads CASSLDGQGASTDTQYF. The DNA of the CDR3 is TGCGCCAGCAGCTTGGACGGACAGGGGGCTAGCACAGATACGCAGTATTTT.

CDR3 protein: CASSIMGTATEAFF. CDR3 DNA: TGTGCCAGTAGTATTATGGGGACAGCCACTGAAGCTTTCTTT. The chain is built from TRBV19 and TRBJ1-1; 7 nucleotides line up with TRBD1. Germline V gives CDR1 LNHDA, CDR2 SQIVND (reference sequence). The CDR3 consists of 14 residues. V lost 3 bases to trimming and J lost 4 bases; unmatched junction nucleotides: 5.

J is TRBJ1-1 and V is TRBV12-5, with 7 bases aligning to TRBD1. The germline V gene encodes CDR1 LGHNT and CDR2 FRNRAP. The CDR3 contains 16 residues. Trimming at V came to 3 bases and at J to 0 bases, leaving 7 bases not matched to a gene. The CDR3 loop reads CASGLGDSTLNTEAFF. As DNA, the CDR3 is TGTGCTAGTGGTTTAGGGGACAGCACCCTGAACACTGAAGCTTTCTTT. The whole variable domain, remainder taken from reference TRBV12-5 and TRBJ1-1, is DARVTQTPRHKVTEMGQEVTMRCQPILGHNTVFWYRQTMMQGLELLAYFRNRAPLDDSGMPKDRFSAEMPDATLATLKIQPSEPRDSAVYFCASGLGDSTLNTEAFFGQGTRLTVV.

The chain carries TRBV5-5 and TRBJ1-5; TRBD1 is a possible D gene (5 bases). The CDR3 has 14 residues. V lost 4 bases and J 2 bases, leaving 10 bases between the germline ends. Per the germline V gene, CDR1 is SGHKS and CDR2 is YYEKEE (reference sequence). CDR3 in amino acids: CASSLGGGNQPQHF. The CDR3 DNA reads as TGTGCCAGCAGCCTGGGGGGGGGCAATCAGCCCCAGCATTTT.

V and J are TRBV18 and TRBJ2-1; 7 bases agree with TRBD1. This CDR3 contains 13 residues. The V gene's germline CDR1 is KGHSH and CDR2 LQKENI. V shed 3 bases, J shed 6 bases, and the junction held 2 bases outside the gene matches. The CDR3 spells CASSPAGGNEQFF. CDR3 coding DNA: TGTGCCAGCTCACCCGCAGGGGGCAATGAGCAGTTCTTC.

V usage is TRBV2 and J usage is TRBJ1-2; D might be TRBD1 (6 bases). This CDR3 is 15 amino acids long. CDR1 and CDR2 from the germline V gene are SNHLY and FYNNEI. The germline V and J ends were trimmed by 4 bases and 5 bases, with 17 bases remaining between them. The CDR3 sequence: CASSVIRDTHYGYTF. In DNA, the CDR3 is TGTGCCAGCAGTGTTATTCGGGACACGCATTATGGCTACACCTTC.

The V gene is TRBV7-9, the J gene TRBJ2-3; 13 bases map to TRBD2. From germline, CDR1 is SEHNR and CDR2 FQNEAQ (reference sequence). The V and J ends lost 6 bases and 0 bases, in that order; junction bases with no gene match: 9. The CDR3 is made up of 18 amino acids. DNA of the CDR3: TGTGCCAGCAGACCGACCGGGACTAGCGGGACTAGCACAGATACGCAGTATTTT. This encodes CASRPTGTSGTSTDTQYF. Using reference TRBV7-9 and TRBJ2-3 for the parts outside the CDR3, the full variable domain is DTGVSQNPRHKITKRGQNVTFRCDPISEHNRLYWYRQTLGQGPEFLTYFQNEAQLEKSRLLSDRFSAERPKGSFSTLEIQRTEQGDSAMYLCASRPTGTSGTSTDTQYFGPGTRLTVL.

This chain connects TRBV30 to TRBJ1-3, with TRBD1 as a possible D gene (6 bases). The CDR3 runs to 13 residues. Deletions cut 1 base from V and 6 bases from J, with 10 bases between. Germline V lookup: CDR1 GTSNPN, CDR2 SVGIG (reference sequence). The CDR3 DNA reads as TGTGCCTGGAGTGCAGCAGGGGCAAACACCATATATTTT. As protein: CAWSAAGANTIYF.

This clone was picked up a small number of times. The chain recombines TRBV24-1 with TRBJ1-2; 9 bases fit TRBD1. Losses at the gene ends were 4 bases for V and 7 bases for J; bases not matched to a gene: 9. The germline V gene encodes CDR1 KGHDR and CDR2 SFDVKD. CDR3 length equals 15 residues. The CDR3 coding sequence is TGTGCCACCAGTGACCCGACAGGGGGGGATTTTGGCTACACCTTC. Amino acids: CATSDPTGGDFGYTF.

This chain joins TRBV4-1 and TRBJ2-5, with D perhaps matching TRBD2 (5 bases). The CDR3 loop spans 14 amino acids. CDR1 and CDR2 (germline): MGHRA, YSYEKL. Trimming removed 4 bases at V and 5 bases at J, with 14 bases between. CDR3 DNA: TGCGCCAGCAGCCTTCTAGCCATTCGGGAGACCCAGTACTTC. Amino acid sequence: CASSLLAIRETQYF.

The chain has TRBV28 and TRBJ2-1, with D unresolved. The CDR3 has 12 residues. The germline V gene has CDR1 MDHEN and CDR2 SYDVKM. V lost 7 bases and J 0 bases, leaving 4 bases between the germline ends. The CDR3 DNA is TGTGCCAGCAAGAGCTCCTACAATGAGCAGTTCTTC. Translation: CASKSSYNEQFF.

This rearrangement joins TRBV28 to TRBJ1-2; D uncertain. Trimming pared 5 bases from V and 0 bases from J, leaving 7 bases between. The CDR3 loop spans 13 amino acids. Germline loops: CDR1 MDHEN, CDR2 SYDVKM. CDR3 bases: TGTGCCAGCAGTATTCCTACTAACTATGGCTACACCTTC. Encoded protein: CASSIPTNYGYTF.

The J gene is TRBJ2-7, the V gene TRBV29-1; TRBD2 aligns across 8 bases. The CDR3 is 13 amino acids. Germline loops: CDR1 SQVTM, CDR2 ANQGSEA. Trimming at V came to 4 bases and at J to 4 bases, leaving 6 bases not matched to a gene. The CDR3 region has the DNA TGCAGCGTTGTGGGGGGACTAGTTTACGAGCAGTACTTC. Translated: CSVVGGLVYEQYF.

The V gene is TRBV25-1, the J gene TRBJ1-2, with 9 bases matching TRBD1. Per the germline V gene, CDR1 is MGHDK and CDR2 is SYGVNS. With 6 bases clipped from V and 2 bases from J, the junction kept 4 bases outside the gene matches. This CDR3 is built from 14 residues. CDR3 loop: CASRGTGMNYGYTF. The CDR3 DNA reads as TGTGCCAGCAGGGGGACAGGGATGAACTATGGCTACACCTTC.

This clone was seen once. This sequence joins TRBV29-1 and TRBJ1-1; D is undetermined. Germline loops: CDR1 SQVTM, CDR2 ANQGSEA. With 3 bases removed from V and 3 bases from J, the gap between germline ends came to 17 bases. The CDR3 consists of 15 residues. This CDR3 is CSVDDGPRGYTEAFF. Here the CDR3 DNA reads TGCAGCGTTGACGACGGACCACGGGGTTACACTGAAGCTTTCTTT.

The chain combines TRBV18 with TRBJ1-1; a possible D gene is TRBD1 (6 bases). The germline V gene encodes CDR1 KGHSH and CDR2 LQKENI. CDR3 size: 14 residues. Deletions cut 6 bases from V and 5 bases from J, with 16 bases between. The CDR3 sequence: CASSFTQGMTEAFF. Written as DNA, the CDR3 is TGTGCCAGCTCGTTTACCCAGGGGATGACTGAAGCTTTCTTT. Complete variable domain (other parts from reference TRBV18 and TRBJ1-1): NAGVMQNPRHLVRRRGQEARLRCSPMKGHSHVYWYRQLPEEGLKFMVYLQKENIIDESGMPKERFSAEFPKEGPSILRIQQVVRGDSAAYFCASSFTQGMTEAFFGQGTRLTVV.